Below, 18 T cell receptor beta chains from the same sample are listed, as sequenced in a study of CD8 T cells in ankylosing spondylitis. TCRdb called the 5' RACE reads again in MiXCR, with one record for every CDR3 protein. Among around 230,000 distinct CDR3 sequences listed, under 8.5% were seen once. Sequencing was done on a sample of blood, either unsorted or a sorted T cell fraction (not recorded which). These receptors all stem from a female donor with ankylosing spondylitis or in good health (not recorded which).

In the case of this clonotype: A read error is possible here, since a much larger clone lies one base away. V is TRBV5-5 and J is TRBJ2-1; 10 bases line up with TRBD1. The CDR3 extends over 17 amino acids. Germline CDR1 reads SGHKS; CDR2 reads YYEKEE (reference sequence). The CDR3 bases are TGTGCCAGCAGCTGGGGGGGGACAGGGGTCCTCTACAATGCGCAGTTCTTC. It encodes CASSWGGTGVLYNAQFF.

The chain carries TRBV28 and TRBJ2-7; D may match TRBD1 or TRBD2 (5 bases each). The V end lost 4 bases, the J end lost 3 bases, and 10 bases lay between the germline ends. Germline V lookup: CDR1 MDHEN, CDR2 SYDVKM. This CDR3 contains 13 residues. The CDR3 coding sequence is TGTGCCAGCAGTTCTACGGGGCTCTACGAGCAGTACTTC. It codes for CASSSTGLYEQYF.

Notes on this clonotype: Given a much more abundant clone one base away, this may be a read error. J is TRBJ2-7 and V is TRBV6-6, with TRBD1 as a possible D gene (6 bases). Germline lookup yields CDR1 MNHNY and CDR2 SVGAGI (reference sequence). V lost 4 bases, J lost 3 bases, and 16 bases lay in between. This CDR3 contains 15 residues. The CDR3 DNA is TGTGCCAGCAGTTCGCCGGACAGAAGGAGCTACGAGCAGTACTTC. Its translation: CASSSPDRRSYEQYF.

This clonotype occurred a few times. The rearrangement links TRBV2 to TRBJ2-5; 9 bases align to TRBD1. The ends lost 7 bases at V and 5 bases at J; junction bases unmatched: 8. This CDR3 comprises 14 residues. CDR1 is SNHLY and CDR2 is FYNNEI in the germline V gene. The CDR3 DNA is TGTGCCAGCAAGACCGGGACAGGGAGCGAGACCCAGTACTTC. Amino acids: CASKTGTGSETQYF.

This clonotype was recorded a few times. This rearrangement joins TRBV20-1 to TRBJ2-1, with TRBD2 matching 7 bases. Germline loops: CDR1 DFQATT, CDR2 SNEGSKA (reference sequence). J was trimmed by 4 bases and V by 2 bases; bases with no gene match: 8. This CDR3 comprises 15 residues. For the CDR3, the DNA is TGCAGTGCTAGACAAGCGGGGAAACTATACAATGAGCAGTTCTTC. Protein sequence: CSARQAGKLYNEQFF.

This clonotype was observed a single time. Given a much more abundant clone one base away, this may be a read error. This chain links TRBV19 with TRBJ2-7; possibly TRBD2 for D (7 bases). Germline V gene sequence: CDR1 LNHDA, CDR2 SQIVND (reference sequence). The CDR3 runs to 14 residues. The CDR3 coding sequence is TGTGTCAGTAGTATAGGGGGGGACGGCTACGAGCAGTACTTC. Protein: CVSSIGGDGYEQYF.

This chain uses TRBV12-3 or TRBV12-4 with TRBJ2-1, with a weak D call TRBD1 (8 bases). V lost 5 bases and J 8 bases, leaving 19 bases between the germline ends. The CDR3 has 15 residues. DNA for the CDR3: TGTGCCAGCAGTCTCCACAGGGGGGGAGAAGATGAGCAGTTCTTC. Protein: CASSLHRGGEDEQFF.

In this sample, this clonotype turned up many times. Here the CDR3 reads CASRGQRSNYGYTF. The CDR3 nucleotides are TGTGCCAGCCGAGGACAGCGTTCTAACTATGGCTACACCTTC. V usage is TRBV3-1 and J usage is TRBJ1-2, with D maybe TRBD1 (6 bases). The CDR3 is made up of 14 amino acids. V lost 8 bases, J lost 0 bases, and 13 bases lay in between. Germline lookup yields CDR1 LGHDT and CDR2 YNNKEL (reference sequence).

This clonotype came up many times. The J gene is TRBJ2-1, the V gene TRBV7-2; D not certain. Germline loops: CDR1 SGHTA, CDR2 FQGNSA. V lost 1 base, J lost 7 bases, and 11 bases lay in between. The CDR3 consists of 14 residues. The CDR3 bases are TGTGCCAGCAGCTTAGGATCCCTCAATAATGAGCAGTTCTTC. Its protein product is CASSLGSLNNEQFF.

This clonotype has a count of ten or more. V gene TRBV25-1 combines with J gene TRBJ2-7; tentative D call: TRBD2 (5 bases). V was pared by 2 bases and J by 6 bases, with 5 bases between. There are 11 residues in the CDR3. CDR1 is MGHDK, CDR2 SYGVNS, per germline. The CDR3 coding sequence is TGTGCCAGCAGTGAAGGGAGCGAGCAGTACTTC. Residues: CASSEGSEQYF.

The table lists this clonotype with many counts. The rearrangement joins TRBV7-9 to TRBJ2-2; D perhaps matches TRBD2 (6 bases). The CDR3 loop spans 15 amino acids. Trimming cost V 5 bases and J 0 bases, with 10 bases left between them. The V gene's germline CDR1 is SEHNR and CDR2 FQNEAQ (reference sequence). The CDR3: CASSPSGPNTGELFF. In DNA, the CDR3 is TGTGCCAGCAGCCCCAGCGGGCCGAACACCGGGGAGCTGTTTTTT.

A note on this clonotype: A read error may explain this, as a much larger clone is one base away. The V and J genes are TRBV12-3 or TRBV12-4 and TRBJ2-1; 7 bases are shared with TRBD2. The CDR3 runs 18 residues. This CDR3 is CTSSLAPGLAAPYNEQFF. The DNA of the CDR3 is TGTACCAGCAGTTTGGCCCCGGGGCTAGCGGCCCCCTACAATGAGCAGTTCTTC.

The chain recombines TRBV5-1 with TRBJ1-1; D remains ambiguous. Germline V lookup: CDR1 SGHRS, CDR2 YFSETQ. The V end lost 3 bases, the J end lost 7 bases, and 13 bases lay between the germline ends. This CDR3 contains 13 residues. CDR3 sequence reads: CASSSGRRVEAFF. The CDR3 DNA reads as TGCGCCAGCAGCTCCGGAAGGAGGGTTGAAGCTTTCTTT.

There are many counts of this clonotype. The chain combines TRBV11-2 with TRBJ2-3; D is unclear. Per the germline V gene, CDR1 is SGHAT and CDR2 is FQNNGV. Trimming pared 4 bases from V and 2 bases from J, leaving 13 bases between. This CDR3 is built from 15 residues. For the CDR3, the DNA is TGTGCCAGCAGCTCGTCAAAGCCGTTCACAGATACGCAGTATTTT. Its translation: CASSSSKPFTDTQYF.

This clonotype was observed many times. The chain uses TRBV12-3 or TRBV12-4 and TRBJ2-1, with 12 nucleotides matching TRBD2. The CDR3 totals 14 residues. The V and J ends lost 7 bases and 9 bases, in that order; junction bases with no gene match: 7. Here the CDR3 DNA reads TGTGCCAGCACAAGACTAGCGGGAGCGGGTGAGCAGTTCTTC. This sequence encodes CASTRLAGAGEQFF.

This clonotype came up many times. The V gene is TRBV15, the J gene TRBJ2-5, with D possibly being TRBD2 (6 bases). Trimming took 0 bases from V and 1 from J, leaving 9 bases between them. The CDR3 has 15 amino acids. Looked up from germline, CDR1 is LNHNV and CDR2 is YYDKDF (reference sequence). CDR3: CATSRERGSQETQYF. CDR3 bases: TGTGCCACCAGCAGAGAGCGGGGCAGCCAAGAGACCCAGTACTTC.

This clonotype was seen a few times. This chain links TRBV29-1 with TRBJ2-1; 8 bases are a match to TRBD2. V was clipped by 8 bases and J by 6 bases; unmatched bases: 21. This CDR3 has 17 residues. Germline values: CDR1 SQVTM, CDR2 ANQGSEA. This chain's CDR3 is CSPGWLAGTLGLNEQFF. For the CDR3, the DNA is TGCAGCCCCGGTTGGCTAGCGGGTACCCTCGGGCTCAATGAGCAGTTCTTC.

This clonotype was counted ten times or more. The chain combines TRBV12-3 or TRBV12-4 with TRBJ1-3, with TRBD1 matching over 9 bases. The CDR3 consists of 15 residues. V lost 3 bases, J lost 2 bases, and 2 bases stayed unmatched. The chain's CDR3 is CASSFGTGTGNTIYF. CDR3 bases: TGTGCCAGCAGTTTTGGGACAGGGACTGGAAACACCATATATTTT.